The clone carrying this T cell receptor beta chain was picked up a small number of times. What it binds is unknown. The germline V gene encodes CDR1 SGHRS and CDR2 YFSETQ. This CDR3 spans 17 amino acids. With 0 bases clipped from V and 1 base from J, the junction kept 4 bases outside the gene matches. Unique molecular identifiers were present in the TCR beta cDNA libraries. TCRdb processed the PCR reads anew with MiXCR; each CDR3 protein has one entry. The data hold about half a million distinct CDR3 sequences, with about a third observed a single time. This specimen comes from a study of post-analysis software for immune sequencing data. Study outcomes and limitations: Patients carried a handful of TRBV segments more frequently than controls did, and TRBV5-6, TRBV5-1 and TRBV20-1 were among them.

The chain links TRBV5-1 to TRBJ2-6; the match to TRBD1 covers 7 bases. The receptor was isolated from a girl younger than 18 with multiple sclerosis. The sample consisted of blood. The chain's CDR3 is CASSLDGRGSGANVLTF. CDR3 in DNA: TGCGCCAGCAGCTTGGATGGCAGGGGGTCTGGGGCCAACGTCCTGACTTTC.